This T cell receptor beta chain was sequenced in a study of T cells in Graves' hyperthyroidism and ophthalmopathy. Notes on the study in general: Clonotypes that were expanded in thyroid above 0.001 mostly appeared in blood too.

The CDR3 consists of 16 residues. Germline CDR1 is PRHDT and CDR2 is FYEKMQ (reference sequence). V trimming: 4 bases; J trimming: 3 bases; junction bases outside the gene matches: 12. This clonotype was seen more than once but under ten times. Antigen specificity is unknown. There were TCR beta CDR3 regions amplified from RNA transcripts. First-round RT-PCR with HTBI primers amplified the TCR CDR3 region. One entry per CDR3 protein, called by TCRdb with MiXCR from the multiplex PCR reads. The sample yields around 800,000 distinct CDR3 sequences, 38% seen once. The rearrangement links TRBV13 to TRBJ2-7; 7 nucleotides line up with TRBD1. The sequencing input was blood. This receptor was taken from a man aged 18 to 35 with Graves' hyperthyroidism. The CDR3 loop is CASSSKGANSGYEQYF. DNA for the CDR3: TGTGCCAGCAGCTCAAAGGGGGCCAACTCAGGCTACGAGCAGTACTTC.